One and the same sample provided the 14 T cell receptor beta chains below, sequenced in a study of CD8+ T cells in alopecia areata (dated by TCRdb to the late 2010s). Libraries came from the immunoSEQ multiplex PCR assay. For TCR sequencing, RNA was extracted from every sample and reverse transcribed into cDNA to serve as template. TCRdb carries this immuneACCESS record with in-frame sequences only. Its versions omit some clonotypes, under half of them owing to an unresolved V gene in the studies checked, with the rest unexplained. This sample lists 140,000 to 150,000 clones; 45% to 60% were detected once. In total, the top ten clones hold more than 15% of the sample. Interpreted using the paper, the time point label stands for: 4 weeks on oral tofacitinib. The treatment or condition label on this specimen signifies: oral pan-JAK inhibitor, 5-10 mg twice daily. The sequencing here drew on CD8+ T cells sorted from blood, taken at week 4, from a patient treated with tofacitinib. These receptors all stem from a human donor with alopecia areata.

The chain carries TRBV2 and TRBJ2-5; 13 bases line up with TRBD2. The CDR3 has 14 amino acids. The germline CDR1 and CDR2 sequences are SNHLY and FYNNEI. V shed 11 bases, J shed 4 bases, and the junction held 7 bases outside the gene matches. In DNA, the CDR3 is TGTGCCGGTGGACTAGCGGGGGATGGAGAGACCCAGTACTTC. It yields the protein CAGGLAGDGETQYF.

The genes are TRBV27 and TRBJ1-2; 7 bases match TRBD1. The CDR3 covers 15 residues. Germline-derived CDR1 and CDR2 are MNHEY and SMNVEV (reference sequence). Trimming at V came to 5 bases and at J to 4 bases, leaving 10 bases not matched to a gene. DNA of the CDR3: TGTGCCAGCAGTCCGACTCTCGGGACAGCCTATGGCTACACCTTC. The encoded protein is CASSPTLGTAYGYTF.

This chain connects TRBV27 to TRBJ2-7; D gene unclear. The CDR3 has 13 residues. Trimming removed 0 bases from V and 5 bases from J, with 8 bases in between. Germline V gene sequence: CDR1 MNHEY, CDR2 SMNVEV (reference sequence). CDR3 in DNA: TGTGCCAGCAGTTTATCGATCGTCCACGAGCAGTACTTC. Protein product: CASSLSIVHEQYF.

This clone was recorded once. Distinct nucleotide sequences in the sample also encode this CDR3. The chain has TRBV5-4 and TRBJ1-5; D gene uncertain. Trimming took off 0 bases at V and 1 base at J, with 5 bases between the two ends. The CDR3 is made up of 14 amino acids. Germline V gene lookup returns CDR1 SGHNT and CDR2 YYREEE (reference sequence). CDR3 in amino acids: CASSLGGSNQPQHF. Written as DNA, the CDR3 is TGTGCCAGCAGCTTGGGCGGGAGCAATCAGCCCCAGCATTTT.

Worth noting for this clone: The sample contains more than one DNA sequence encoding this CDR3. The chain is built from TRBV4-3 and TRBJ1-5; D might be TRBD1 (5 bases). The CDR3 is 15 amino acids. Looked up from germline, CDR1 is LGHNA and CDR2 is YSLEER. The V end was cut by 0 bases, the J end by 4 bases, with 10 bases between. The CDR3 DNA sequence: TGCGCCAGCAGCCAAGATTGGGGCGCGAATCAGCCCCAGCATTTT. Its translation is CASSQDWGANQPQHF.

The CDR3 region is CSVDIGQIYGYTF. The CDR3, as DNA: TGCAGCGTTGACATCGGGCAGATCTATGGCTACACCTTC. The gene calls are TRBV29-1 and TRBJ1-2; D is unresolved. The ends were cut back, 3 bases at V and 4 bases at J, with 12 bases in the middle. Germline CDR1 and CDR2: SQVTM and ANQGSEA. The CDR3 runs 13 residues.

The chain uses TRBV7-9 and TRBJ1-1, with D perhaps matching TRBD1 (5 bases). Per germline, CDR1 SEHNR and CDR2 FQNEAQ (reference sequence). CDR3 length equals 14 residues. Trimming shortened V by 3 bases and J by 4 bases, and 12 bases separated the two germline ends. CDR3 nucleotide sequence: TGTGCCAGCAGCTTTCGGGGGGTTCTCACTGAAGCTTTCTTT. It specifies CASSFRGVLTEAFF. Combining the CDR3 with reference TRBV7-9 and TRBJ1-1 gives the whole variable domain DTGVSQNPRHKITKRGQNVTFRCDPISEHNRLYWYRQTLGQGPEFLTYFQNEAQLEKSRLLSDRFSAERPKGSFSTLEIQRTEQGDSAMYLCASSFRGVLTEAFFGQGTRLTVV.

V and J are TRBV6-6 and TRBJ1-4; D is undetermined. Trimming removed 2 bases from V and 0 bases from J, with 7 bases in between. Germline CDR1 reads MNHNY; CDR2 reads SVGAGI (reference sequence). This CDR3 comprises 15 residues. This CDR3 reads CASSYQEATNEKLFF. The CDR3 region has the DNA TGTGCCAGCAGTTACCAAGAAGCAACTAATGAAAAACTGTTTTTT.

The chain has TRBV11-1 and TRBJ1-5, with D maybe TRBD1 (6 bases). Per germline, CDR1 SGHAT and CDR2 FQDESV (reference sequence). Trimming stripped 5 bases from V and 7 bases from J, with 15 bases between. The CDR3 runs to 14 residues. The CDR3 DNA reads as TGTGCCAGCAGCCCTACGAAGGGGGAACAGCCCCAGCATTTT. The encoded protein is CASSPTKGEQPQHF.

The CDR3, as DNA: TGTGCCAGCAGTTACGACAACTCCTACAATGAGCAGTTCTTC. Translated: CASSYDNSYNEQFF. This chain connects TRBV6-5 to TRBJ2-1, with D unresolved. The CDR3 contains 14 residues. The V end lost 2 bases, the J end lost 0 bases, and 5 bases lay between the germline ends. Per germline, CDR1 MNHEY and CDR2 SVGAGI.

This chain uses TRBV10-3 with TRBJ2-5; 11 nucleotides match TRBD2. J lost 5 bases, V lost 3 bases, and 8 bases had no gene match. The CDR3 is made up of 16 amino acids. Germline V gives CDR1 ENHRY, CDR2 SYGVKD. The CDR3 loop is CAISDRASGGMETQYF. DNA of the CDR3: TGTGCCATCAGTGATCGGGCTAGCGGGGGGATGGAGACCCAGTACTTC.

CDR3 residues: CSVEDQGAGGYTF. The CDR3 DNA is TGCAGCGTTGAAGATCAGGGGGCGGGTGGCTACACCTTC. The J gene is TRBJ1-2, the V gene TRBV29-1; 8 bases are a match to TRBD1. The trim removed 0 bases at V and 7 bases at J, leaving 4 bases unmatched. CDR1 and CDR2 from the germline V gene are SQVTM and ANQGSEA. CDR3 length: 13 amino acids.

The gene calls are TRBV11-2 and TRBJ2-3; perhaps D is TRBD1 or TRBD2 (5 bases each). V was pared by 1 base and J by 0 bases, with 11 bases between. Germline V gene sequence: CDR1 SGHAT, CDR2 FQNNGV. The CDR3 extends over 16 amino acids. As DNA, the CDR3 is TGTGCCAGCAGCTTAGGCTGGGGGAGTAGCACAGATACGCAGTATTTT. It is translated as CASSLGWGSSTDTQYF.

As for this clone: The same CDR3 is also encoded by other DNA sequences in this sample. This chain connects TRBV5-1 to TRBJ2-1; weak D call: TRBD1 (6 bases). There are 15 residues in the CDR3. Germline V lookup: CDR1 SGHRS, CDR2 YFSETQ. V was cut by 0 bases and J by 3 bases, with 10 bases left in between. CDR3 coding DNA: TGCGCCAGCAGCTTGGGGCAGGGGATCTACAATGAGCAGTTCTTC. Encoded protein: CASSLGQGIYNEQFF.